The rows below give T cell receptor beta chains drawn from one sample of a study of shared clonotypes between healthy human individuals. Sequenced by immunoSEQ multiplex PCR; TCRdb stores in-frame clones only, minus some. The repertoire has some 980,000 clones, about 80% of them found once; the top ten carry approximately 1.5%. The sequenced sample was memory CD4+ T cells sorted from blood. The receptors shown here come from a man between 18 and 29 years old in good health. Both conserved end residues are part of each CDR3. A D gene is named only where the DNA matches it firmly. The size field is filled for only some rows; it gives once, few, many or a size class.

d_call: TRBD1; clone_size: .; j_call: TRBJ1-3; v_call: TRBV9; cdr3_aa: CASSPRRQGTGNTIYF; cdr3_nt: TGTGCCAGCAGCCCTCGAAGACAGGGGACTGGAAACACCATATATTTT
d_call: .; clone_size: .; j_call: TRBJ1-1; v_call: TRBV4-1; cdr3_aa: CASRPNWGRTNTEAFF; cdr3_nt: TGCGCCAGCAGGCCTAACTGGGGGCGTACGAACACTGAAGCTTTCTTT
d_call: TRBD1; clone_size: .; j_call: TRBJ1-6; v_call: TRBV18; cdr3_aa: CATGTAYNSPLHF; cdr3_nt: TGTGCCACCGGGACAGCCTATAATTCACCCCTCCACTTT
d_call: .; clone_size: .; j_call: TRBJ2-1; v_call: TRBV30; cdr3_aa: CAWNPGLGRKANEQFF; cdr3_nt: TGTGCCTGGAACCCCGGTCTGGGGCGAAAGGCCAATGAGCAGTTCTTC
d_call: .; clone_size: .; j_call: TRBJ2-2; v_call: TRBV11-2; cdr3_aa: CASSAGPKIRELFF; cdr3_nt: TGTGCCAGCAGCGCGGGACCTAAGATCCGGGAGCTGTTTTTT
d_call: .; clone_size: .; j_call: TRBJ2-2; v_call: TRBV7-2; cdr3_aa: CASSRDRRSGGELFF; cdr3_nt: TGTGCCAGCAGCCGGGACCGGAGGTCGGGCGGGGAGCTGTTTTTT
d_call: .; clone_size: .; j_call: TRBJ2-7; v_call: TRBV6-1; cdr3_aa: CASSEAFSREQYF; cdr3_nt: TGTGCCAGCAGTGAAGCGTTTTCGAGGGAACAGTACTTC
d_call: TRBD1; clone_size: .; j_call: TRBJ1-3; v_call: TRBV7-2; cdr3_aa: CASPPDRVRGGNTIYF; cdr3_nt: TGTGCCAGCCCTCCGGACAGGGTTCGGGGTGGAAACACCATATATTTT
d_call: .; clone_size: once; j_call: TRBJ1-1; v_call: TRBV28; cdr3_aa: CASSFRGTEAFF; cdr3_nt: TGTGCCAGCAGTTTTAGGGGTACTGAAGCTTTCTTT
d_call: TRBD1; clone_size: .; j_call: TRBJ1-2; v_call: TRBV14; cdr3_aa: CASSRDRLGYTF; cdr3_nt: TGTGCCAGCAGCCGGGACAGGCTGGGCTACACCTTC
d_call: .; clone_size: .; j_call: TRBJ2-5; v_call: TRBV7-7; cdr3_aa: CASSLDGSETQYF; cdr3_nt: TGTGCTAGCAGCTTAGACGGGAGTGAGACCCAGTACTTC
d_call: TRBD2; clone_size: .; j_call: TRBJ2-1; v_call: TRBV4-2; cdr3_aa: CASSPNWGTTSNEQFF; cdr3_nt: TGTGCCAGCAGCCCCAACTGGGGGACTACCTCCAATGAGCAGTTCTTC
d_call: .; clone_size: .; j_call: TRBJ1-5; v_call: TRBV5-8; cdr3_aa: CASSLAGGQAHNQPQHF; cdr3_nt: TGTGCCAGCAGCTTGGCTGGTGGGCAGGCTCACAATCAGCCCCAGCATTTT
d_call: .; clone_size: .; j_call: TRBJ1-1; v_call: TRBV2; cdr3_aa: CASRKDKGVNTEAFF; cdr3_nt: TGTGCCAGCAGGAAAGATAAGGGTGTGAACACTGAAGCTTTCTTT
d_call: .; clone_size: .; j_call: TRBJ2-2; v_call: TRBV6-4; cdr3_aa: CASSAASAPTGELFF; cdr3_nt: TGTGCCAGCAGCGCCGCTAGCGCGCCCACCGGGGAGCTGTTTTTT
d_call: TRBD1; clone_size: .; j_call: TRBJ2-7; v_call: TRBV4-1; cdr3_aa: CASSQDPTGGGEQYF; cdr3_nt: TGCGCCAGCAGCCAAGATCCGACAGGGGGAGGCGAGCAGTACTTC
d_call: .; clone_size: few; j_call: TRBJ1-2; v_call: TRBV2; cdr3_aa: CASSPNYRPNYGYTF; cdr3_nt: TGTGCCAGCAGCCCCAATTACAGGCCTAACTATGGCTACACCTTC
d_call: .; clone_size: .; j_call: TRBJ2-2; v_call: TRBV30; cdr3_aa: CASRGVTNTGELFF; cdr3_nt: TGTGCCTCAAGGGGGGTGACGAACACCGGGGAGCTGTTTTTT
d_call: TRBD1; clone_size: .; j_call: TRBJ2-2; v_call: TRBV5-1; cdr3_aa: CASSPRDRANTGELFF; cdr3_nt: TGCGCCAGCAGCCCCCGGGACAGGGCGAACACCGGGGAGCTGTTTTTT
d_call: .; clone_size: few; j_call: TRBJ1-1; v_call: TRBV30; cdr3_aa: CAWSEGGNTEAFF; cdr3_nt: TGTGCCTGGAGTGAAGGGGGGAACACTGAAGCTTTCTTT